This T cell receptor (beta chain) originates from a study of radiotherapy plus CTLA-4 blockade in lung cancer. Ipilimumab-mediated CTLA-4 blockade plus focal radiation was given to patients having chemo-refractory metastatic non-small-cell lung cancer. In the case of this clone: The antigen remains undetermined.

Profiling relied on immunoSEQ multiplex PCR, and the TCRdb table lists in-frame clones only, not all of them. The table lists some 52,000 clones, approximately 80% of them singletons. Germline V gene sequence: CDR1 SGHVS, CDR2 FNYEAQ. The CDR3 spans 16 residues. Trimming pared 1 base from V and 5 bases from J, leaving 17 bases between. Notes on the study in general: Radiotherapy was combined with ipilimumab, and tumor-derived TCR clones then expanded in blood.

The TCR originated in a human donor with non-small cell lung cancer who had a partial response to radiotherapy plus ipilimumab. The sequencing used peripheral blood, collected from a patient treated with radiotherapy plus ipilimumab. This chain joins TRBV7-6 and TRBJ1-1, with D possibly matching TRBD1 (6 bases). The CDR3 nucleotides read TGTGCCAGCAGCTTAGGTCGCGGACCAGGGGATACTGAAGCTTTCTTT. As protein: CASSLGRGPGDTEAFF.